This TCR beta chain was documented in a study of OX40 agonist ivuxolimab in advanced cancers. Whole-study context: Hepatocellular carcinoma, melanoma, renal cell or head and neck cancer affected the dose-escalation patients. Three patients had partial responses: one hepatocellular carcinoma, two cutaneous melanoma. Participants, 65% to 85% male, averaged roughly 60 years of age, ranging from about 23 to 85. Study results and limitations: In general, CD8+ T cells held more expanded clones than CD4+ did, on average.

Comments on this clone: Its cognate antigen is unknown.

The CDR3 is made up of 16 amino acids. The germline V gene encodes CDR1 LNHDA and CDR2 SQIVND (reference sequence). V shed 3 bases and J 4 bases; nucleotides not matched to a gene: 7. Measured with immunoSEQ multiplex PCR; TCRdb has only the in-frame clones, and not every one. Altogether roughly 70,000 clones are present, roughly 87% being singletons, with the ten largest covering more than 2.5%. This sequence joins TRBV19 and TRBJ1-1, with 11 bases matching TRBD1. The sequenced sample was CD4+ or CD8+ T cells sorted from blood, obtained in a trial of the OX40 agonist ivuxolimab. The clonotype was recovered from an adult with an advanced solid tumor such as melanoma, head and neck, liver or kidney cancer. The CDR3 region is CASSIRGQGAGTEAFF. In nucleotides, the CDR3 is TGTGCCAGTAGTATTAGAGGACAGGGGGCCGGCACTGAAGCTTTCTTT.